Listed below are T cell receptor beta chains from one sample, sequenced in a study of OX40 agonist ivuxolimab in advanced cancers. Profiling relied on immunoSEQ multiplex PCR, and the TCRdb table lists in-frame clones only, not all of them. Seen here are tens of thousands of clones, about 86% observed once, and the top ten hold 2.4%. Sequencing used CD4+ or CD8+ T cells sorted from blood, obtained in a trial of the OX40 agonist ivuxolimab. Source of these receptors: an adult with an advanced solid tumor such as melanoma, head and neck, liver or kidney cancer. Both conserved end residues are part of each CDR3. A D gene is named only where the DNA matches it firmly. The size of a clone is reported for some rows only, either as once, few or many, or as a class for expanded clones.

V gene	CDR3 length	D gene	J gene	clone size	CDR3 protein	CDR3 DNA
TRBV19	19	TRBD1	TRBJ1-4	-	CASSIFPRGITGGSEKLFF	TGTGCCAGTAGTATATTCCCAAGGGGAATTACAGGGGGAAGTGAAAAACTGTTTTTT
TRBV7-9	13	-	TRBJ1-5	-	CASSLEGDQPQHF	TGTGCCAGCAGCTTAGAAGGGGATCAGCCCCAGCATTTT
TRBV18	15	-	TRBJ1-1	-	CASSPSSLQGTEAFF	TGTGCCAGCTCACCATCCTCCTTACAGGGTACTGAAGCTTTCTTT
TRBV6-6	15	-	TRBJ1-5	once	CASSYRGADNQPQHF	TGTGCCAGCAGTTACCGGGGGGCTGATAATCAGCCCCAGCATTTT
TRBV9	16	TRBD2	TRBJ2-3	-	CASSPGLAGTGDTQYF	TGTGCCAGCAGCCCCGGACTAGCGGGAACGGGCGATACGCAGTATTTT
TRBV6-5	11	-	TRBJ2-5	-	CASTFQETQYF	TGTGCCAGCACCTTCCAAGAGACCCAGTACTTC
TRBV7-7	14	-	TRBJ1-2	-	CASSLVQPGRGYTF	TGTGCCAGCAGCTTAGTACAGCCCGGGCGTGGCTACACCTTC
TRBV7-2	15	TRBD2	TRBJ2-2	-	CASSLLAGSTGELFF	TGTGCCAGCAGCTTACTAGCGGGTTCCACCGGGGAGCTGTTTTTT
TRBV30	16	-	TRBJ1-3	-	CAWSPGGGGSGNTIYF	TGTGCCTGGAGTCCCGGCGGTGGGGGCTCTGGAAACACCATATATTTT
TRBV5-5	14	-	TRBJ1-2	-	CASSHARTDYGYTF	TGTGCCAGCAGCCACGCTAGGACAGACTATGGCTACACCTTC
TRBV6-5	14	-	TRBJ2-5	-	CASSDYPAGETQYF	TGTGCCAGCAGTGACTACCCGGCGGGGGAGACCCAGTACTTC
TRBV30	16	-	TRBJ2-1	-	CAWSVPGLDSFNEQFF	TGTGCCTGGAGTGTACCCGGGCTAGATTCCTTCAATGAGCAGTTCTTC
TRBV6-1	13	-	TRBJ2-2	-	CASSAYRAGELFF	TGTGCCAGCAGCGCATACAGGGCCGGGGAGCTGTTTTTT
TRBV6-6	15	TRBD1	TRBJ2-6	-	CASSSTGAGANVLTF	TGTGCCAGCAGTTCGACAGGGGCTGGGGCCAACGTCCTGACTTTC
TRBV10-3	15	TRBD1	TRBJ1-1	-	CAIMDTGARNTEAFF	TGTGCCATCATGGACACAGGGGCCAGGAACACTGAAGCTTTCTTT
TRBV4-3	15	-	TRBJ1-1	-	CASSQFLPGKTEAFF	TGCGCCAGCAGCCAATTCCTTCCAGGGAAAACTGAAGCTTTCTTT
TRBV29-1	15	-	TRBJ2-7	few	CSVDNMSGLRGEQYF	TGCAGCGTTGACAATATGAGCGGGCTGAGAGGAGAGCAGTACTTC
TRBV11-2	12	-	TRBJ1-1	-	CASSLGQGSAFF	TGTGCCAGCAGCTTAGGCCAGGGTAGCGCTTTCTTT
TRBV29-1	13	TRBD1	TRBJ2-3	few	CSVVRTGTDTQYF	TGCAGCGTTGTGAGGACAGGGACAGATACGCAGTATTTT
TRBV5-4	15	TRBD1	TRBJ1-1	-	CASSLQGQENTEAFF	TGTGCCAGCAGCTTACAAGGACAGGAGAACACTGAAGCTTTCTTT
TRBV18	15	TRBD1	TRBJ1-1	-	CASSPRQGANTEAFF	TGTGCCAGCTCACCCCGACAGGGGGCCAACACTGAAGCTTTCTTT
TRBV25-1	15	-	TRBJ2-3	-	CASSGYRGGGDTQYF	TGTGCCAGCAGTGGATACAGGGGCGGGGGAGATACGCAGTATTTT
TRBV19	15	-	TRBJ1-2	-	CASSIDRVGWNGYTF	TGTGCCAGTAGTATAGACAGGGTAGGATGGAACGGCTACACCTTC
TRBV7-2	17	-	TRBJ2-1	few	CASSIIGHAGSYNEQFF	TGTGCCAGCAGCATAATAGGCCACGCAGGCTCCTACAATGAGCAGTTCTTC
TRBV18	16	-	TRBJ1-1	-	CASSPLTGPRGTEAFF	TGTGCCAGCTCACCATTAACAGGACCGAGGGGTACTGAAGCTTTCTTT
TRBV7-8	14	TRBD2	TRBJ2-5	-	CASSLGEGLETQYF	TGTGCCAGCAGCTTGGGGGAGGGGTTGGAGACCCAGTACTTC
TRBV29-1	14	-	TRBJ2-3	few	CSDQTGASTDTQYF	TGCAGCGATCAGACTGGAGCTAGCACAGATACGCAGTATTTT
TRBV18	15	-	TRBJ1-1	few	CASSLRGVIPTEAFF	TGTGCCAGCTCCCTAAGGGGGGTAATCCCGACTGAAGCTTTCTTT
TRBV11-3	12	-	TRBJ2-7	few	CASRDSSYEQYF	TGTGCCAGCAGGGACTCCTCCTACGAGCAGTACTTC
TRBV5-1	15	TRBD1	TRBJ1-6	-	CASSFGQGDNSPLHF	TGCGCCAGCAGCTTCGGCCAGGGGGACAATTCACCCCTCCACTTT
TRBV9	13	-	TRBJ2-5	-	CASTPGHQETQYF	TGTGCCAGCACCCCGGGACATCAAGAGACCCAGTACTTC
TRBV5-4	14	TRBD2	TRBJ2-3	-	CASTPGGGRDTQYF	TGTGCCAGCACCCCCGGGGGAGGGAGGGATACGCAGTATTTT
TRBV5-6	14	-	TRBJ1-3	-	CASGQGYGGNTIYF	TGTGCCAGCGGTCAGGGGTATGGTGGAAACACCATATATTTT
TRBV9	14	TRBD1	TRBJ1-4	-	CASSSTGGSEKLFF	TGTGCCAGCAGCTCGACAGGGGGCAGCGAAAAACTGTTTTTT
TRBV7-6	14	TRBD1	TRBJ2-5	-	CASSLEGAPETQYF	TGTGCCAGCAGCTTAGAGGGGGCCCCAGAGACCCAGTACTTC
TRBV11-3	14	TRBD1	TRBJ2-1	once	CASSLGSTGGEQFF	TGTGCCAGCAGCTTAGGTTCCACAGGGGGGGAGCAGTTCTTC
TRBV27	14	-	TRBJ1-2	-	CASSLGGQPYGYTF	TGTGCCAGCAGTTTGGGCGGACAGCCCTATGGCTACACCTTC
TRBV19	15	-	TRBJ1-1	-	CASSLSGWGVHEAFF	TGTGCCAGTAGTCTCTCAGGCTGGGGGGTACATGAAGCTTTCTTT
TRBV6-1	12	TRBD1	TRBJ1-2	-	CAIGTGSYGYTF	TGTGCCATCGGGACAGGGAGCTATGGCTACACCTTC
TRBV9	15	TRBD1	TRBJ2-5	-	CASSVAGGLEETQYF	TGTGCCAGCAGCGTGGCAGGGGGCTTGGAAGAGACCCAGTACTTC
TRBV9	15	-	TRBJ2-7	-	CASSVAERAGAEQYF	TGTGCCAGCAGCGTAGCGGAGCGGGCCGGCGCGGAGCAGTACTTC